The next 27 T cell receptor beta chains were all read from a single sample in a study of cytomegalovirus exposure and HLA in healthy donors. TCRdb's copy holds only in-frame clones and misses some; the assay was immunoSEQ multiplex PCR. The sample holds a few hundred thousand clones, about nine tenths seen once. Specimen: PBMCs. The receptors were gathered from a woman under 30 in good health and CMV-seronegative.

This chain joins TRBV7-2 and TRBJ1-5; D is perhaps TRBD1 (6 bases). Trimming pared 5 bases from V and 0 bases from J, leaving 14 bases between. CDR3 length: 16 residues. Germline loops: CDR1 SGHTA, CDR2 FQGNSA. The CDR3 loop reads CASSRGQSYSNQPQHF. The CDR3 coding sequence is TGTGCCAGCAGCAGAGGACAGTCCTATAGCAATCAGCCCCAGCATTTT.

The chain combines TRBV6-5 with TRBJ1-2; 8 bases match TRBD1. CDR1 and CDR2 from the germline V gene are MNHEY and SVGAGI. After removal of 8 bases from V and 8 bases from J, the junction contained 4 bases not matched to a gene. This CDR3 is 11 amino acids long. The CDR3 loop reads CASGQGAGYTF. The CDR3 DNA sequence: TGTGCCAGCGGACAGGGAGCCGGCTACACCTTC.

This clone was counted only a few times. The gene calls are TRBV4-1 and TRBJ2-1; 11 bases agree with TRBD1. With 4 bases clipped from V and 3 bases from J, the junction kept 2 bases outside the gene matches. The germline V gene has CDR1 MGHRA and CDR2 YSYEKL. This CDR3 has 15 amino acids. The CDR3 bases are TGCGCCAGCAGCCCGGGACAGGGGGGCTACAATGAGCAGTTCTTC. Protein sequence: CASSPGQGGYNEQFF.

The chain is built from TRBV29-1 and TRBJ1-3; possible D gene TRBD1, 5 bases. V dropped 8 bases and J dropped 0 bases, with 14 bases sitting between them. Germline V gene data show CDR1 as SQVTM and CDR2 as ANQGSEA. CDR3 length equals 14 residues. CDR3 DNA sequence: TGCAGCACTCTAGGCGGGGGCTCTGGAAACACCATATATTTT. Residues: CSTLGGGSGNTIYF.

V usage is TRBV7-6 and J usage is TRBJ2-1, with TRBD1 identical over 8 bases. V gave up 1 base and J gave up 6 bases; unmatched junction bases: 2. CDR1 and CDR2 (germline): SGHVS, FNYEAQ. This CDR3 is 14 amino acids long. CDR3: CASSLGDRGNEQFF. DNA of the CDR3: TGTGCCAGCAGCTTAGGTGACAGGGGCAATGAGCAGTTCTTC.

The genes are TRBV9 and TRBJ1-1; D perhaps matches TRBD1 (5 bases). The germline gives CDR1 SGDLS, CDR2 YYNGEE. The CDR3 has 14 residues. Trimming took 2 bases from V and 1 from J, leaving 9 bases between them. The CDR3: CASSVGGTNTEAFF. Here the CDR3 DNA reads TGTGCCAGCAGCGTGGGAGGGACGAACACTGAAGCTTTCTTT.

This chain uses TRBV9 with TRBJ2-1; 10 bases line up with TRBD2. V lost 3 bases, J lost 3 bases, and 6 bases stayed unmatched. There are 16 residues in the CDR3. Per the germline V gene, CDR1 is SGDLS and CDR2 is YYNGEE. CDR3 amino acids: CASSASGRGGYNEQFF. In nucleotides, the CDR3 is TGTGCCAGCAGCGCCAGCGGGAGGGGGGGCTACAATGAGCAGTTCTTC.

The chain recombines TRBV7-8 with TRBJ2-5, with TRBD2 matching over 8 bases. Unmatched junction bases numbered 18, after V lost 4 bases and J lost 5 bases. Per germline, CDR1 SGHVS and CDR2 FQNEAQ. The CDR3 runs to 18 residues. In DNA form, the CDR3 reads TGTGCCAGCAGCTCCCGGGGGGGCCCCGGGAGTATGAAGGAGACCCAGTACTTC. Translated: CASSSRGGPGSMKETQYF.

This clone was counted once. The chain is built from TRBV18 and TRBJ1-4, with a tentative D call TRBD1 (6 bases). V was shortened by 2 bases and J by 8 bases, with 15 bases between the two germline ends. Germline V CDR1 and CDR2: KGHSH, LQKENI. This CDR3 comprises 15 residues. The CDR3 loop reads CASSPGTLTGEKLFF. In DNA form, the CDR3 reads TGTGCCAGCTCACCAGGGACACTCACGGGAGAAAAACTGTTTTTT. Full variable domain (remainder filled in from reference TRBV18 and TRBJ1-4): NAGVMQNPRHLVRRRGQEARLRCSPMKGHSHVYWYRQLPEEGLKFMVYLQKENIIDESGMPKERFSAEFPKEGPSILRIQQVVRGDSAAYFCASSPGTLTGEKLFFGSGTQLSVL.

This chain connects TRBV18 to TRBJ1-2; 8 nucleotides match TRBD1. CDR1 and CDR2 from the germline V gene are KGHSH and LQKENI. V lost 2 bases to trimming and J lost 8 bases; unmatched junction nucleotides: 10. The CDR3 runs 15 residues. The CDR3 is CASSPVLDRAAGYTF. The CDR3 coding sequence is TGTGCCAGCTCACCAGTCCTGGACAGGGCGGCGGGCTACACCTTC.

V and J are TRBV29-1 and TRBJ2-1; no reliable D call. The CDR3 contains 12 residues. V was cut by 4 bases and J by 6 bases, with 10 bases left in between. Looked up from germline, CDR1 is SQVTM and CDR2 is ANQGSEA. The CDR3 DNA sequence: TGCAGCGTTGTACGGCTAGGCAATGAGCAGTTCTTC. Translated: CSVVRLGNEQFF.

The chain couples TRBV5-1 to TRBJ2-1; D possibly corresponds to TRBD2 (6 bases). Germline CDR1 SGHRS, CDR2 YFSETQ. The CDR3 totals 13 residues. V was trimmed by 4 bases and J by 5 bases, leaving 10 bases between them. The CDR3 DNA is TGCGCCAGCAGCAGGACTACCCACAATGAGCAGTTCTTC. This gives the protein CASSRTTHNEQFF. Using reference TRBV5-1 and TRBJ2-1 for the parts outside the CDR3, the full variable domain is KAGVTQTPRYLIKTRGQQVTLSCSPISGHRSVSWYQQTPGQGLQFLFEYFSETQRNKGNFPGRFSGRQFSNSRSEMNVSTLELGDSALYLCASSRTTHNEQFFGPGTRLTVL.

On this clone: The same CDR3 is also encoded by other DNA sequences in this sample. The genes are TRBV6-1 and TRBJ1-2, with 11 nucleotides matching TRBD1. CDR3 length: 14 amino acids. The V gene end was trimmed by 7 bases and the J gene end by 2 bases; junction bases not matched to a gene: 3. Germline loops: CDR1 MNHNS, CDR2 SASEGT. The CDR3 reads CASTRDRGNYGYTF. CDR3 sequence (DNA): TGTGCCAGCACAAGGGACAGGGGGAACTATGGCTACACCTTC.

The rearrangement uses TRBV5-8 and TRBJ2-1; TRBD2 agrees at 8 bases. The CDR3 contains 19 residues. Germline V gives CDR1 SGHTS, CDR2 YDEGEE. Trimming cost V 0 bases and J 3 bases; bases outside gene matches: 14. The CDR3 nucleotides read TGTGCCAGCAGCTTGGCAGTAGGTCTAGCGGGCTCTAACTACAATGAGCAGTTCTTC. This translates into CASSLAVGLAGSNYNEQFF.

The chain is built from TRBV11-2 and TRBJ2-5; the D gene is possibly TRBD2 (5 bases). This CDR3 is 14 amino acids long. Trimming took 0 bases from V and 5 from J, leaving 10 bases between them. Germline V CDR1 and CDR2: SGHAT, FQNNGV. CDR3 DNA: TGTGCCAGCAGCTTAGATTCGGGGTTGGAGACCCAGTACTTC. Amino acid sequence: CASSLDSGLETQYF. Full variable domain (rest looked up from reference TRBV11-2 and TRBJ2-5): EAGVAQSPRYKIIEKRQSVAFWCNPISGHATLYWYQQILGQGPKLLIQFQNNGVVDDSQLPKDRFSAERLKGVDSTLKIQPAKLEDSAVYLCASSLDSGLETQYFGPGTRLLVL.

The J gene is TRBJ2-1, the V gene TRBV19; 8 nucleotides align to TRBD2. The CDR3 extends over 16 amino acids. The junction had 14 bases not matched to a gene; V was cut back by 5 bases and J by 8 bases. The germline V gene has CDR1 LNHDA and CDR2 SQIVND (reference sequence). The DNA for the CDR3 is TGTGCCAGTAGTTCCCAGCGGGAGAGGTTAGTGGATGAGCAGTTCTTC. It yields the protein CASSSQRERLVDEQFF.

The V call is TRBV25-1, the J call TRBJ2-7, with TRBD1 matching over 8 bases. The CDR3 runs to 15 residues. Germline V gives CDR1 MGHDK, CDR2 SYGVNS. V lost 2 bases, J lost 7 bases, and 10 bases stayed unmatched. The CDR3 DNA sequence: TGTGCCAGCAGTGAAGCGTGGCAGGGGGCGGGGGAGCAGTACTTC. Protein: CASSEAWQGAGEQYF.

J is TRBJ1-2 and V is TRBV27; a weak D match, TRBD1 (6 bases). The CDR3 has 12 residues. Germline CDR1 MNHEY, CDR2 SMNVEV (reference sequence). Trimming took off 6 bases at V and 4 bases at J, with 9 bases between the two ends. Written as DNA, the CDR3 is TGTGCCAGCAGGGACAGCTCCTATGGCTACACCTTC. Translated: CASRDSSYGYTF.

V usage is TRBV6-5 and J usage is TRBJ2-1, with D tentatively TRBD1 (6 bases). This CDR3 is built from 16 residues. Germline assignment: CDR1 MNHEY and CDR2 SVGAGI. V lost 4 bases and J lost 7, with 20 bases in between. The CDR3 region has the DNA TGTGCCAGCAGTTCCCCCCAGGGGCTCCCGAGAAATGAGCAGTTCTTC. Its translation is CASSSPQGLPRNEQFF.

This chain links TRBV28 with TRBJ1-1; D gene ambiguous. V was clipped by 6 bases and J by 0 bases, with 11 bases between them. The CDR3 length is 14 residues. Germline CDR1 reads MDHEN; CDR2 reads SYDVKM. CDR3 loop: CASSKPYLNTEAFF. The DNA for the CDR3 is TGTGCCAGCAGCAAACCTTACTTGAACACTGAAGCTTTCTTT.

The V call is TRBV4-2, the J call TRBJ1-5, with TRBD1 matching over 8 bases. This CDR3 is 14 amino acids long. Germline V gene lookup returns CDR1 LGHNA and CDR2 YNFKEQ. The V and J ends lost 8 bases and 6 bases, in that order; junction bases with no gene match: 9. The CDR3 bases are TGTGCCAGCTCGGACAGGGCCCCCGGTCAGCCCCAGCATTTT. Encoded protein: CASSDRAPGQPQHF.

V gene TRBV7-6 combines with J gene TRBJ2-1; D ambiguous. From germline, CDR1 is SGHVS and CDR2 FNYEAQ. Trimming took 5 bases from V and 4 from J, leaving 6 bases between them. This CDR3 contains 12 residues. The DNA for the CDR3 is TGTGCCAGCAGCCCCCAGTACAATGAGCAGTTCTTC. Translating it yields CASSPQYNEQFF.

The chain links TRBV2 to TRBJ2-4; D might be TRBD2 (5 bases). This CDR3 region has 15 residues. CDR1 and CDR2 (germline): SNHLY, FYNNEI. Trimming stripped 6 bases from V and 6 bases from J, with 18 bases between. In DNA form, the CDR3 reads TGTGCCAGCAGCCCGGAAGAAGTCGCGGGAAACATTCAGTACTTC. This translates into CASSPEEVAGNIQYF.

The CDR3: CASSQSVLASVSYNEQFF. The CDR3 DNA follows: TGTGCCAGCAGCCAGTCGGTCCTGGCTAGTGTTTCCTACAATGAGCAGTTCTTC. The chain employs TRBV7-9 and TRBJ2-1; D is undetermined. This CDR3 has 18 amino acids. The ends were cut back, 5 bases at V and 1 base at J, with 21 bases in the middle. CDR1 and CDR2 (germline): SEHNR, FQNEAQ (reference sequence).

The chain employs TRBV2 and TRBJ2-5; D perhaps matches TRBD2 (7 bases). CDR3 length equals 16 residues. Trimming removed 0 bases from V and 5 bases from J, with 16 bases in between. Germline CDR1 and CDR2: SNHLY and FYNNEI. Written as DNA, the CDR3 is TGTGCCAGCAGTGAAGCGGGGGGGGGCCGTTGGGAGACCCAGTACTTC. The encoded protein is CASSEAGGGRWETQYF.

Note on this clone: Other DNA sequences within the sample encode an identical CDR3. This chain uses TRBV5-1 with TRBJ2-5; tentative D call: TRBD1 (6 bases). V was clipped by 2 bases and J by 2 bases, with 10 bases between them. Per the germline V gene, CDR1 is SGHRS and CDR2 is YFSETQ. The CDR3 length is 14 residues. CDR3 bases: TGCGCCAGCAGCTTAGGAGGACAGCAAGAGACCCAGTACTTC. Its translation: CASSLGGQQETQYF.

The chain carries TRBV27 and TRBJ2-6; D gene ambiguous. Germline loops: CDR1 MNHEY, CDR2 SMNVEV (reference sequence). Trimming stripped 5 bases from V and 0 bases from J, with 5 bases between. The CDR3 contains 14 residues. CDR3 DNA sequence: TGTGCCAGCAGTCAGATCTCTGGGGCCAACGTCCTGACTTTC. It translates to CASSQISGANVLTF. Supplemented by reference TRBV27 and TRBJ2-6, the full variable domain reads EAQVTQNPRYLITVTGKKLTVTCSQNMNHEYMSWYRQDPGLGLRQIYYSMNVEVTDKGDVPEGYKVSRKEKRNFPLILESPSPNQTSLYFCASSQISGANVLTFGAGSRLTVL.